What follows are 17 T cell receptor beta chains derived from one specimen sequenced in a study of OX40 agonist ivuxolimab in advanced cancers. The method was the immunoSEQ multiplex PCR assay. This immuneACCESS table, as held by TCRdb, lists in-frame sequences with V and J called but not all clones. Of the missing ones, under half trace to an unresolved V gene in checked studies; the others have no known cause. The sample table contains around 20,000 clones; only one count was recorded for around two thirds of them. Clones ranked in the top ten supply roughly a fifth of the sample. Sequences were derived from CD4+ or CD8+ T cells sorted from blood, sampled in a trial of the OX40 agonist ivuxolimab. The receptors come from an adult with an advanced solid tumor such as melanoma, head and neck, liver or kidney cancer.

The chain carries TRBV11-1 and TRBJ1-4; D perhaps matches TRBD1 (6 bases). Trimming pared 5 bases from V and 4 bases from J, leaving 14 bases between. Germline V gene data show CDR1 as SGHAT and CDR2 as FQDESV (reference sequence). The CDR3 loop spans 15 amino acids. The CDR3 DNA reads TGTGCCAGCAGCCATGGACAGTTCTATAATGAAAAACTGTTTTTT. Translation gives CASSHGQFYNEKLFF.

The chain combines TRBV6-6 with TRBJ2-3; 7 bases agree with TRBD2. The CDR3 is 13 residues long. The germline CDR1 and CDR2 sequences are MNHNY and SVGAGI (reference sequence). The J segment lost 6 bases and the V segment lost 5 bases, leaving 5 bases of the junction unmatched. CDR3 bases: TGTGCCAGCAGTGAGCTAGCGGACGATACGCAGTATTTT. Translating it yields CASSELADDTQYF.

The CDR3 is CASSLISGTGELFF. The CDR3 nucleotides are TGTGCCAGCAGCTTAATTTCAGGCACCGGGGAGCTGTTTTTT. The chain employs TRBV7-9 and TRBJ2-2; D is unclear. The CDR3 consists of 14 residues. The V gene's germline CDR1 is SEHNR and CDR2 FQNEAQ (reference sequence). Trimming removed 2 bases at V and 4 bases at J, with 8 bases between.

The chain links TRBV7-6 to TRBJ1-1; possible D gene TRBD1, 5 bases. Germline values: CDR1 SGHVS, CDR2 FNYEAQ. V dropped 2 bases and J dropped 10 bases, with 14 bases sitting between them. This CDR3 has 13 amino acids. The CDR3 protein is CASSLNEQGTAFF. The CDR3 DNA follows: TGTGCCAGCAGCTTAAATGAGCAGGGAACAGCTTTCTTT. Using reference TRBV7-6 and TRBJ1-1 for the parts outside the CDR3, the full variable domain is GAGVSQSPRYKVTKRGQDVALRCDPISGHVSLYWYRQALGQGPEFLTYFNYEAQQDKSGLPNDRFSAERPEGSISTLTIQRTEQRDSAMYRCASSLNEQGTAFFGQGTRLTVV.

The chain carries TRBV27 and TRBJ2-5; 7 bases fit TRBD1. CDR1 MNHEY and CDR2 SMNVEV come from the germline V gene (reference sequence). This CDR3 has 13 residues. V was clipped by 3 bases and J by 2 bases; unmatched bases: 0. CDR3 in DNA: TGTGCCAGCAGTTTCAGGGGGCAAGAGACCCAGTACTTC. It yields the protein CASSFRGQETQYF.

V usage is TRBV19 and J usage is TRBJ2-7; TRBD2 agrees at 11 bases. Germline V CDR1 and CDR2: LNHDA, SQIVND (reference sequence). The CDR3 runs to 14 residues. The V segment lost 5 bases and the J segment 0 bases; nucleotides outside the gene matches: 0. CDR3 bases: TGTGCCAGTAGTGGGACTAGCGGCTCCTACGAGCAGTACTTC. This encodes CASSGTSGSYEQYF.

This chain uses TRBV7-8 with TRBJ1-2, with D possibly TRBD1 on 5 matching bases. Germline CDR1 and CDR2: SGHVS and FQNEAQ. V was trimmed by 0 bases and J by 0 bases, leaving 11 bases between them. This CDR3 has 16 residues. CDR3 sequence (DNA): TGTGCCAGCAGCTTAGCCAGGGACGAAGCTAACTATGGCTACACCTTC. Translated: CASSLARDEANYGYTF.

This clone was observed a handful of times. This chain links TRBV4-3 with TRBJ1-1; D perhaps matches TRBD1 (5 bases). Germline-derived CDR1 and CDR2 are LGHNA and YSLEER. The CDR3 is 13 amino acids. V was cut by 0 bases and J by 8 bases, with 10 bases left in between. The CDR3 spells CASSQERAGEAFF. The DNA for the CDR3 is TGCGCCAGCAGCCAAGAGAGGGCAGGGGAAGCTTTCTTT.

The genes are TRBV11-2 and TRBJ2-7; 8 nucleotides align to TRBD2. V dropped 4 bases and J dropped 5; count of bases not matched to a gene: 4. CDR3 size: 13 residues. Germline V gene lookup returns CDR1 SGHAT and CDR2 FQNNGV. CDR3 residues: CASSWNSGDEQYF. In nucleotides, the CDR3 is TGTGCCAGCAGCTGGAATAGCGGGGACGAGCAGTACTTC. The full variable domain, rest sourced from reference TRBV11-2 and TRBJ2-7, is EAGVAQSPRYKIIEKRQSVAFWCNPISGHATLYWYQQILGQGPKLLIQFQNNGVVDDSQLPKDRFSAERLKGVDSTLKIQPAKLEDSAVYLCASSWNSGDEQYFGPGTRLTVT.

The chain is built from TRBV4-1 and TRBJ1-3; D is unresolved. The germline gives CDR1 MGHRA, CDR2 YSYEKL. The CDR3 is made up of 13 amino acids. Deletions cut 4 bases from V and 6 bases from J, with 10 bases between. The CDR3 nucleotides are TGCGCCAGCAGCCTCCGGACCCAAAACACCATATATTTT. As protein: CASSLRTQNTIYF.

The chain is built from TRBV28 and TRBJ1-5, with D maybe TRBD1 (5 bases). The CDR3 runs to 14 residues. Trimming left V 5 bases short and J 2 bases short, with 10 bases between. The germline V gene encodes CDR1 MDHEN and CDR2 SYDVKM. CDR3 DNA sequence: TGTGCCAGCAGTCCGTCGACAGGCAATCAGCCCCAGCATTTT. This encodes CASSPSTGNQPQHF.

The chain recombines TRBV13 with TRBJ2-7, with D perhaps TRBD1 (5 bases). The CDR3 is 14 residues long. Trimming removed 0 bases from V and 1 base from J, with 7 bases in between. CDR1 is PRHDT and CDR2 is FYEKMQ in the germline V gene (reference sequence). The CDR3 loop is CASSLGTVSYEQYF. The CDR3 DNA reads TGTGCCAGCAGCTTAGGGACAGTGTCCTACGAGCAGTACTTC.

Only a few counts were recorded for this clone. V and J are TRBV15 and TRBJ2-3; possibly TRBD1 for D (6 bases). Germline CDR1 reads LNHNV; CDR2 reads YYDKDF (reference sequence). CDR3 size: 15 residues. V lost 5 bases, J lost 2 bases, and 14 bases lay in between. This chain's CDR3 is CATSFTGQPTDTQYF. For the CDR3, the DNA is TGTGCCACCAGCTTTACGGGACAACCCACAGATACGCAGTATTTT.

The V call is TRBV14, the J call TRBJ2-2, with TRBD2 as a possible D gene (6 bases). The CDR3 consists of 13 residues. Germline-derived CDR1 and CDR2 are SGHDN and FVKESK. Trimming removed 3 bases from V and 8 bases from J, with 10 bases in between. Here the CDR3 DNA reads TGTGCCAGCAGCCAGTCTCGGGGGGGGGAGCTGTTTTTT. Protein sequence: CASSQSRGGELFF.

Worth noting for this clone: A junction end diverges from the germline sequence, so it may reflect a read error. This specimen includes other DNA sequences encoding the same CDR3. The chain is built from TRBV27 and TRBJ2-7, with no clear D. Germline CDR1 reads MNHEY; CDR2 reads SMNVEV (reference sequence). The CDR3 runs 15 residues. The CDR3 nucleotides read TGTGCCAGCAGCCCAGACCTTATGAACTCCTACGAGCAATACTTC. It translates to CASSPDLMNSYEQYF.

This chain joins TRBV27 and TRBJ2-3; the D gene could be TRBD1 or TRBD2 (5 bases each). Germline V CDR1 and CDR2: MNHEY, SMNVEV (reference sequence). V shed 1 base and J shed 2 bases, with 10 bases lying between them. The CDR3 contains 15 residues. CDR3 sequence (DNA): TGTGCCAGCAGTTTATACGGGACCTCCACAGATACGCAGTATTTT. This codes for CASSLYGTSTDTQYF.

CDR3: CASSLSGGTGLYEQYF. CDR3 DNA sequence: TGTGCCAGCAGTTTATCCGGAGGGACAGGTCTATACGAGCAGTACTTC. The chain has TRBV28 and TRBJ2-7, with 8 bases aligning to TRBD1. This CDR3 is built from 16 residues. V lost 1 base and J lost 4; bases outside the gene matches: 9. Germline-derived CDR1 and CDR2 are MDHEN and SYDVKM.